This paragraph covers one T cell receptor (beta chain) sequence. This entry is derived from a study of blood T cell repertoires in COVID-19. Whole-study context: The analysed material was cDNA or gDNA that came from T cells, B-cell-depleted T cells, or PBMCs.

Original methodology: By means of reference gene primer amplification, nucleated cell counts were estimated. Generated by immunoSEQ multiplex PCR, the TCRdb table keeps only in-frame clones and is missing some. For V, J and clone size, that table is used; D and trimming come from the DNA. Here the sample spans about 150,000 clones, around 87% being singletons. V shed 4 bases, J shed 3 bases, and the junction held 3 bases outside the gene matches. Germline CDR1 and CDR2: ENHRY and SYGVKD. The CDR3 is made up of 14 amino acids. Specimen: peripheral blood. The genes are TRBV10-3 and TRBJ2-5; 9 positions agree with TRBD1. The source of this sequence is an older man with acute or convalescent COVID-19. CDR3 bases: TGTGCCATCAGTGCCGGGACAGGGAAAGAGACCCAGTACTTC. Protein: CAISAGTGKETQYF.